Listed below are T cell receptor beta chains from one sample, sequenced in a study of early T cells in non-severe SARS-CoV-2 infection. TCRdb reprocessed the 5' RACE reads via MiXCR and lists one record per CDR3 protein. Of about 77,000 distinct CDR3 sequences listed, about a sixth are singletons. Sequenced input: whole blood. These TCRs come from an adult who was a healthcare worker with PCR-confirmed SARS-CoV-2 infection or an uninfected control (not recorded which). Both conserved end residues are part of each CDR3. The D gene is left open where the match is weak. Clone size, where shown, is once, few, many, or a class for clones that have expanded.

TRBV29-1,TRBJ2-2,once,-,CSVASSLNTGELFF,TGCAGCGTCGCTAGTAGCCTGAACACCGGGGAGCTGTTTTTT
TRBV2,TRBJ2-7,-,-,CALGDRGRYEQYF,TGTGCCCTTGGGGACCGGGGGAGATACGAGCAGTACTTC
TRBV12-3/TRBV12-4,TRBJ2-2,-,-,CASSPPNTGELFF,TGTGCCAGCAGTCCTCCGAATACCGGGGAGCTGTTTTTT
TRBV11-2,TRBJ1-1,-,-,CASTKIWSRAIEAFF,TGTGCCAGCACCAAAATCTGGAGCAGGGCCATTGAAGCTTTCTTT
TRBV7-2,TRBJ2-5,few,-,CASSRLKGGETQYF,TGTGCCAGCAGCCGCCTAAAGGGTGGGGAGACCCAGTACTTC
TRBV5-1,TRBJ2-7,-,-,CASSLGATANYEQYF,TGCGCCAGCAGCTTGGGCGCGACAGCAAACTACGAGCAGTACTTC
TRBV7-3,TRBJ2-6,few,-,CASSSGPSGANVLTF,TGTGCCAGCAGCTCCGGTCCCTCTGGGGCCAACGTCCTGACTTTC
TRBV5-5,TRBJ1-5,few,-,CASSLGGGRYNQPQHF,TGTGCCAGCAGCTTGGGAGGGGGAAGATACAATCAGCCCCAGCATTTT
TRBV27,TRBJ1-2,few,-,CASGRGGKDGYTF,TGTGCCAGCGGTAGGGGGGGGAAAGATGGCTACACCTTC
TRBV4-1,TRBJ2-3,few,-,CASSQDDRSTDTQYF,TGCGCCAGCAGCCAAGATGACAGATCCACAGATACGCAGTATTTT
TRBV29-1,TRBJ2-7,few,-,CSVGWGLEYEQYF,TGCAGCGTTGGTTGGGGATTGGAATACGAGCAGTACTTC
TRBV29-1,TRBJ1-2,few,TRBD1,CSVAGQAINYGYTF,TGCAGCGTTGCCGGACAGGCGATTAACTATGGCTACACCTTC
TRBV10-3,TRBJ1-1,-,TRBD1,CATGVGDTGAEAFF,TGTGCCACGGGGGTTGGGGACACAGGGGCTGAAGCTTTCTTT
TRBV21-1,TRBJ1-5,-,-,CAFSTGNSNQPQHF,TGTGCCTTTTCGACGGGAAATAGCAATCAGCCCCAGCATTTT
TRBV3-1,TRBJ1-2,few,-,CASSQGSQRGYTF,TGTGCCAGCAGCCAAGGGAGCCAGAGGGGCTACACCTTC